These 30 T cell receptor beta chains originate from one sample sequenced in a study of shared clonotypes between healthy human individuals. Produced via immunoSEQ multiplex PCR; TCRdb's table is partial and in-frame only. The data show nearly 1,000,000 clones, over 75% seen once. Sample: memory CD4+ T cells sorted from blood. The subset is: CD45RA-negative fraction. Every receptor here comes from a man aged 18 to 30 in good health.

The chain uses TRBV5-6 and TRBJ2-1; 15 nucleotides align to TRBD2. The ends lost 3 bases at V and 3 bases at J; junction bases unmatched: 7. This CDR3 is built from 18 residues. Germline V CDR1 and CDR2: SGHDT, YYEEEE. The DNA of the CDR3 is TGTGCCAGCAGCTCTAGGACTAGCGGGAGGGCGCGCTACAATGAGCAGTTCTTC. Translated, it gives CASSSRTSGRARYNEQFF.

This chain joins TRBV5-1 and TRBJ1-5, with a tentative D call TRBD1 (5 bases). CDR3 length: 14 residues. The V gene lost 4 bases and the J gene lost 9 bases, with 17 bases spanning the gap. The germline CDR1 and CDR2 sequences are SGHRS and YFSETQ. The CDR3 reads CASSPGAGLTPQHF. As DNA, the CDR3 is TGCGCCAGCAGCCCCGGGGCAGGCCTGACGCCCCAGCATTTT.

This clone was detected once. The J gene is TRBJ2-7, the V gene TRBV20-1; D not certain. The CDR3 contains 10 residues. The germline V gene has CDR1 DFQATT and CDR2 SNEGSKA (reference sequence). With 3 bases removed from V and 2 bases from J, the gap between germline ends came to 2 bases. The CDR3 loop is CSASTYEQYF. Written as DNA, the CDR3 is TGCAGTGCTAGCACCTACGAGCAGTACTTC.

V and J are TRBV2 and TRBJ2-6, with TRBD1 identical over 7 bases. Germline assignment: CDR1 SNHLY and CDR2 FYNNEI. V shed 6 bases and J 4 bases; nucleotides not matched to a gene: 9. This CDR3 is built from 16 residues. In DNA, the CDR3 is TGTGCCAGCAGACAGGGGATTTACATCGGGGCCAACGTCCTGACTTTC. The encoded protein is CASRQGIYIGANVLTF.

This clone has a handful of counts. J is TRBJ1-6 and V is TRBV25-1; no firm D call. The CDR3 spans 11 residues. Germline lookup yields CDR1 MGHDK and CDR2 SYGVNS. Between the trimmed V and J ends, which lost 4 bases and 9 bases, there was a span of 4 bases. CDR3 bases: TGTGCCAGCAGTGCGGGTTCACCCCTCCACTTT. This sequence encodes CASSAGSPLHF.

As concerns this clone: Additional DNA sequences in this sample encode the identical CDR3. The V call is TRBV19, the J call TRBJ2-3; unclear D gene. The length of the CDR3 is 14 residues. V lost 3 bases and J 0 bases, leaving 7 bases between the germline ends. Germline assignment: CDR1 LNHDA and CDR2 SQIVND (reference sequence). CDR3 amino acids: CASSIGSSTDTQYF. The CDR3 nucleotides read TGTGCCAGTAGTATTGGGTCTAGCACAGATACGCAGTATTTT.

This sequence joins TRBV6-6 and TRBJ2-1; 8 positions agree with TRBD1. Looked up from germline, CDR1 is MNHNY and CDR2 is SVGAGI (reference sequence). This CDR3 region has 14 residues. Trimming removed 6 bases from V and 7 bases from J; junction bases left unmatched: 8. CDR3 DNA: TGTGCCAGCAGGGCAGGGGGCGCGATAAATGAGCAGTTCTTC. Translating gives CASRAGGAINEQFF.

The chain recombines TRBV10-2 with TRBJ2-7, with 8 bases matching TRBD1. CDR1 and CDR2 from the germline V gene are WSHSY and SAAADI. The ends lost 3 bases at V and 3 bases at J; junction bases unmatched: 13. CDR3 length equals 17 residues. CDR3 sequence (DNA): TGCGCCAGCAGTGAAATCCAACTCGGGACAGGCCTCTACGAGCAGTACTTC. This encodes CASSEIQLGTGLYEQYF.

The chain links TRBV6-1 to TRBJ1-4, with D perhaps TRBD1 (5 bases). CDR1 and CDR2 from the germline V gene are MNHNS and SASEGT. Trimming cost V 6 bases and J 0 bases, with 11 bases left between them. The CDR3 sequence is 15 residues long. The CDR3 DNA sequence: TGTGCCAGCAGGGCAGGGCTTGCAACTAATGAAAAACTGTTTTTT. This sequence encodes CASRAGLATNEKLFF.

The chain joins TRBV5-6 to TRBJ1-2, with a possible D match to TRBD1 (6 bases). The ends were cut back, 0 bases at V and 6 bases at J, with 9 bases in the middle. The germline gives CDR1 SGHDT, CDR2 YYEEEE. There are 13 residues in the CDR3. The CDR3 loop reads CASSLGQGNGYTF. CDR3 nucleotides: TGTGCCAGCAGCTTGGGTCAGGGGAATGGCTACACCTTC.

The chain joins TRBV14 to TRBJ1-1; D gene unclear. The CDR3 length is 14 residues. CDR1 is SGHDN, CDR2 FVKESK, per germline. Trimming took off 0 bases at V and 8 bases at J, with 13 bases between the two ends. CDR3 residues: CASSQEGGRAEAFF. The DNA of the CDR3 is TGTGCCAGCAGCCAAGAAGGAGGGAGGGCAGAAGCTTTCTTT.

The J gene is TRBJ2-7, the V gene TRBV19; D is uncertain. V lost 3 bases and J lost 0, with 12 bases in between. Germline V CDR1 and CDR2: LNHDA, SQIVND (reference sequence). The CDR3 runs 15 residues. This chain's CDR3 is CASSMGAESSYEQYF. CDR3 DNA: TGTGCCAGTAGTATGGGCGCAGAGAGCTCCTACGAGCAGTACTTC.

Many counts were recorded for this clone. The chain has TRBV19 and TRBJ2-3; D gene uncertain. The CDR3 sequence is 15 residues long. The germline V gene has CDR1 LNHDA and CDR2 SQIVND (reference sequence). V was shortened by 1 base and J by 2 bases, with 10 bases between the two germline ends. The DNA for the CDR3 is TGTGCCAGTAGTATAGTGTCCGCCGCCACAGATACGCAGTATTTT. The encoded protein is CASSIVSAATDTQYF. The full variable domain, completed using reference TRBV19 and TRBJ2-3, is DGGITQSPKYLFRKEGQNVTLSCEQNLNHDAMYWYRQDPGQGLRLIYYSQIVNDFQKGDIAEGYSVSREKKESFPLTVTSAQKNPTAFYLCASSIVSAATDTQYFGPGTRLTVL.

The genes are TRBV10-3 and TRBJ1-2; D perhaps matches TRBD1 (5 bases). The germline V gene has CDR1 ENHRY and CDR2 SYGVKD. V lost 5 bases to trimming and J lost 5 bases, with 12 bases between them. This CDR3 is built from 13 residues. CDR3 amino acids: CAISSGMGYGYTF. In DNA, the CDR3 is TGTGCCATCAGTTCAGGGATGGGGTATGGCTACACCTTC.

The chain joins TRBV7-6 to TRBJ2-7; D is ambiguous. The CDR3 runs 14 residues. Germline CDR1 is SGHVS and CDR2 is FNYEAQ. V was pared by 2 bases and J by 2 bases, with 10 bases between. The CDR3 reads CASSLHAQTYEQYF. The CDR3 DNA is TGTGCCAGCAGCTTACACGCCCAGACCTACGAGCAGTACTTC.

The V and J genes are TRBV25-1 and TRBJ2-7, with TRBD2 matching over 14 bases. The germline V gene has CDR1 MGHDK and CDR2 SYGVNS. J was trimmed by 3 bases and V by 8 bases; bases with no gene match: 3. This CDR3 has 14 amino acids. As DNA, the CDR3 is TGTGCCAGCGGGACTAGCGGGAGCATCTACGAGCAGTACTTC. Its translation is CASGTSGSIYEQYF.

The rearrangement links TRBV12-5 to TRBJ1-2, with a weak D call TRBD1 (6 bases). CDR3 length: 13 amino acids. V gave up 5 bases and J gave up 3 bases, with 10 bases separating them. Germline CDR1 and CDR2: LGHNT and FRNRAP. CDR3 in amino acids: CASGVQGDYGYTF. The CDR3 nucleotides are TGTGCTAGTGGTGTACAGGGAGACTATGGCTACACCTTC.

In this sample, this clone turned up a few times. The germline gene is not matched at one end of the junction; a read error may be the cause. This sequence joins TRBV7-7 and TRBJ2-2; 8 nucleotides align to TRBD2. Germline CDR1 SSHAT, CDR2 FNYEAQ (reference sequence). The CDR3 has 16 amino acids. Written as DNA, the CDR3 is TGTGCTAGCAGCTCTAACGGGGGGGAGAACACCGGGGAGCTGTTTTTT. This codes for CASSSNGGENTGELFF.

This clone was seen more than once but under ten times. The J gene is TRBJ2-1, the V gene TRBV11-2; TRBD1 agrees at 9 bases. The germline V gene encodes CDR1 SGHAT and CDR2 FQNNGV. V lost 9 bases, J lost 3 bases, and 12 bases stayed unmatched. This CDR3 is built from 16 residues. The CDR3 bases are TGTGCCAGTGCCCGTTCTAGGGACAGGGACTACAATGAGCAGTTCTTC. Translating it yields CASARSRDRDYNEQFF.

This clone appeared a single time. The same CDR3 can be traced to other DNA sequences in this sample. The chain has TRBV12-5 and TRBJ2-1; 8 bases agree with TRBD1. Trimming removed 6 bases from V and 2 bases from J; junction bases left unmatched: 3. Germline CDR1 is LGHNT and CDR2 is FRNRAP. The CDR3 totals 14 residues. CDR3 DNA sequence: TGTGCTAGTGGGGCGGGACAGGCCTACAATGAGCAGTTCTTC. It codes for CASGAGQAYNEQFF.

The genes are TRBV6-5 and TRBJ2-6; D unresolved. With 8 bases removed from V and 4 bases from J, the gap between germline ends came to 9 bases. The germline CDR1 and CDR2 sequences are MNHEY and SVGAGI. This CDR3 comprises 13 residues. The CDR3 DNA is TGTGCCAGCTATGGAGCAGGGGCCAACGTCCTGACTTTC. It specifies CASYGAGANVLTF.

V and J are TRBV6-1 and TRBJ1-6; D gene unclear. The ends were cut back, 3 bases at V and 11 bases at J, with 11 bases in the middle. The CDR3 covers 13 residues. Germline lookup yields CDR1 MNHNS and CDR2 SASEGT. This CDR3 reads CASSDLDGAPLHF. The CDR3 DNA reads as TGTGCCAGCAGTGATCTCGACGGAGCACCCCTCCACTTT.

V and J are TRBV5-5 and TRBJ1-2; 7 bases are shared with TRBD1. This CDR3 spans 15 amino acids. V was pared by 4 bases and J by 0 bases, with 6 bases of the junction left unmatched. CDR1 and CDR2 (germline): SGHKS, YYEKEE (reference sequence). Here the CDR3 reads CASSLWDRSNYGYTF. In DNA, the CDR3 is TGTGCCAGCAGCCTGTGGGACAGATCTAACTATGGCTACACCTTC.

In the case of this clone: Other DNA sequences in the same sample also yield this CDR3. The V call is TRBV9, the J call TRBJ2-5; perhaps D is TRBD1 or TRBD2 (6 bases each). This CDR3 spans 15 amino acids. The V gene's germline CDR1 is SGDLS and CDR2 YYNGEE. V shed 0 bases and J shed 5 bases, with 14 bases lying between them. CDR3 residues: CASSVGLGGGETQYF. CDR3 nucleotides: TGTGCCAGCAGCGTAGGGCTCGGAGGGGGGGAGACCCAGTACTTC.

Written as DNA, the CDR3 is TGCGCCAGCAGCCCCCCCATTTCAGGGCCATTCTATGGCTACACCTTC. It translates to CASSPPISGPFYGYTF. The gene calls are TRBV4-1 and TRBJ1-2; tentatively, D is TRBD1 (5 bases). V gave up 4 bases and J gave up 4 bases, with 19 bases separating them. Germline V CDR1 and CDR2: MGHRA, YSYEKL. This CDR3 is built from 16 residues.

The CDR3 DNA reads as TGTGCCAGTACCTATAGCGGTCCAGGGGTTCTCAGTGAGCAGTTCTTC. Its translation is CASTYSGPGVLSEQFF. This sequence joins TRBV19 and TRBJ2-1; tentatively, D is TRBD1 or TRBD2 (6 bases each). Germline V gene lookup returns CDR1 LNHDA and CDR2 SQIVND (reference sequence). V gave up 7 bases and J gave up 9 bases, with 25 bases separating them. This CDR3 has 16 amino acids.

J is TRBJ2-7 and V is TRBV5-1, with D tentatively TRBD1 or TRBD2 (5 bases each). Germline CDR1 and CDR2: SGHRS and YFSETQ. The CDR3 is 14 amino acids. Trimming removed 1 base from V and 7 bases from J, with 15 bases in between. CDR3 protein: CASSLLTGTPEQYF. In nucleotides, the CDR3 is TGCGCCAGCAGCTTGCTTACCGGGACCCCGGAGCAGTACTTC.

V usage is TRBV25-1 and J usage is TRBJ2-3; D is undetermined. The CDR3 sequence is 14 residues long. V was cut by 1 base and J by 0 bases, with 5 bases left in between. Germline assignment: CDR1 MGHDK and CDR2 SYGVNS. The CDR3 region has the DNA TGTGCCAGCAGTGAATTCGGTAGCACAGATACGCAGTATTTT. Amino acid sequence: CASSEFGSTDTQYF.

V is TRBV10-2 and J is TRBJ2-2; 7 bases are shared with TRBD1. Unmatched junction bases numbered 6, after V lost 3 bases and J lost 5 bases. This CDR3 spans 15 amino acids. CDR1 and CDR2 (germline): WSHSY, SAAADI. The CDR3: CASSDPGTVTGELFF. Here the CDR3 DNA reads TGCGCCAGCAGTGACCCCGGGACAGTAACCGGGGAGCTGTTTTTT.

About this clone itself: The junction and the germline gene differ at one end; a read error may be behind it. The V and J genes are TRBV29-1 and TRBJ2-3; D unresolved. This CDR3 contains 11 residues. CDR1 and CDR2 from the germline V gene are SQVTM and ANQGSEA. CDR3 nucleotide sequence: TGCGGCGTTGAGAGCTTGGATACGCAGTATTTT. Translated, it gives CGVESLDTQYF.